Given below is one T cell receptor (beta chain) in context. These data are taken from a study of blood T cell repertoires in COVID-19. At the level of the study: COVID-19 samples, acute and convalescent, were from the United States, Italy and Spain. From T cells, B-cell-depleted T cells, or PBMCs came the material, which was cDNA or gDNA.

Per the authors' pipeline: How many nucleated cells were present was estimated from reference gene primer amplification. Assay: immunoSEQ multiplex PCR; the TCRdb copy retains only in-frame clones and omits some. V and J calls and clone size are those listed in that table; D and trimming were worked out from the DNA. The data hold 110,000 or so clones, with 82% observed a single time. Material for sequencing was peripheral blood. The source of this sequence is a woman older than 75 with acute or convalescent COVID-19.

The CDR3 region is CSVKGQVYTEAFF. The DNA for the CDR3 is TGCAGCGTTAAGGGACAGGTCTACACTGAAGCTTTCTTT. This chain connects TRBV29-1 to TRBJ1-1; 8 bases map to TRBD1. The germline CDR1 and CDR2 sequences are SQVTM and ANQGSEA. Unmatched junction bases numbered 5, after V lost 5 bases and J lost 3 bases. The CDR3 runs to 13 residues.